Following are 3 T cell receptor beta chains from one sample sequenced in a study of OX40 agonist ivuxolimab in advanced cancers. This table comes from immunoSEQ multiplex PCR, and its TCRdb copy is limited to in-frame clones, with some not included. The repertoire has 70,000 or so clones, more than 75% of them found once; the top ten carry about 6.3%. Material: CD4+ or CD8+ T cells sorted from blood, obtained in a trial of the OX40 agonist ivuxolimab. The receptors come from an adult with an advanced solid tumor such as melanoma, head and neck, liver or kidney cancer.

The rearrangement joins TRBV6-5 to TRBJ1-2; D is unclear. The CDR3 has 13 residues. The germline V gene encodes CDR1 MNHEY and CDR2 SVGAGI. V gave up 5 bases and J gave up 4 bases, with 11 bases separating them. The CDR3 sequence: CASSPGPAYGYTF. CDR3 DNA: TGTGCCAGCAGTCCCGGGCCGGCCTATGGCTACACCTTC.

This clone was picked up a small number of times. The V and J genes are TRBV21-1 and TRBJ2-7; TRBD2, as called in the table, went unchecked against the DNA. TRBV21-1 is shown as a pseudogene. This CDR3 is built from 13 residues. The CDR3 DNA sequence: TGTGCCAGCGGACACGAGCGGGACTCTAATGGGTACTTC. It specifies CASGHERDSNGYF.

Worth noting for this clone: This sequence may be a read error, since a much larger clone differs from it by one base. CDR3: CASSLVSMNTETFF. CDR3 DNA sequence: TGTGCCAGCAGCTTAGTGTCAATGAACACTGAAACTTTCTTT. This chain joins TRBV11-2 and TRBJ1-1; D is unclear. This CDR3 is 14 amino acids long. Germline CDR1 SGHAT, CDR2 FQNNGV.